The next 31 T cell receptor beta chains were all read from a single sample in a study of control samples from healthy donors and cancer patients. Repertoires were generated with immunoSEQ multiplex PCR, while TCRdb's copy carries only in-frame clones and drops some. The sample records about 100,000 clones, roughly four fifths being singletons. The sample taken for sequencing was blood. The receptors stem from a man aged 18 to 30 in good health.

This chain uses TRBV4-1 with TRBJ1-2; the D gene is possibly TRBD1 (5 bases). The CDR3 totals 17 residues. The V gene lost 1 base and the J gene lost 7 bases, with 22 bases spanning the gap. Germline CDR1 is MGHRA and CDR2 is YSYEKL. Here the CDR3 reads CASSQAPGHGDIRGYTF. As DNA, the CDR3 is TGCGCCAGCAGCCAAGCACCAGGGCATGGGGATATTCGTGGCTACACCTTC.

The chain recombines TRBV4-1 with TRBJ1-5; D not certain. The CDR3 runs to 16 residues. Germline V lookup: CDR1 MGHRA, CDR2 YSYEKL. V dropped 3 bases and J dropped 5 bases, with 17 bases sitting between them. The CDR3 loop is CASSQTTLTGDQPQHF. The CDR3 DNA reads TGCGCCAGCAGCCAGACAACACTGACCGGGGATCAGCCCCAGCATTTT.

J is TRBJ2-2 and V is TRBV5-4; 7 bases align to TRBD2. The CDR3 has 17 amino acids. Unmatched junction bases numbered 8, after V lost 2 bases and J lost 1 base. The germline V gene encodes CDR1 SGHNT and CDR2 YYREEE (reference sequence). Here the CDR3 reads CASSFGGRRKNTGELFF. For the CDR3, the DNA is TGTGCCAGCAGCTTCGGGGGGAGGAGAAAGAACACCGGGGAGCTGTTTTTT.

This chain connects TRBV6-2 or TRBV6-3 to TRBJ2-3; D gene uncertain. Trimming took off 6 bases at V and 1 base at J, with 20 bases between the two ends. From germline, CDR1 is MNHEY and CDR2 SVGEGT. The CDR3 loop spans 17 amino acids. The DNA for the CDR3 is TGTGCCAGCAGCCGCACCGCGATCACTCGGGGCACAGATACGCAGTATTTT. Translation gives CASSRTAITRGTDTQYF.

The chain carries TRBV18 and TRBJ2-3, with 8 bases that match TRBD1. The J segment lost 1 base and the V segment lost 4 bases, leaving 7 bases of the junction unmatched. The germline V gene encodes CDR1 KGHSH and CDR2 LQKENI. This CDR3 comprises 16 residues. The DNA of the CDR3 is TGTGCCAGCTCACGAACAGGGGGATTTGGCACAGATACGCAGTATTTT. Amino acid sequence: CASSRTGGFGTDTQYF.

The chain employs TRBV10-2 and TRBJ2-1, with 12 bases that match TRBD2. There are 14 residues in the CDR3. The germline CDR1 and CDR2 sequences are WSHSY and SAAADI. The ends lost 6 bases at V and 5 bases at J; junction bases unmatched: 2. CDR3 DNA: TGCGCCAGCAGGACTAGCGGGGGCCACAATGAGCAGTTCTTC. It translates to CASRTSGGHNEQFF.

The V call is TRBV24-1, the J call TRBJ2-1; the D is unclear. The V gene's germline CDR1 is KGHDR and CDR2 SFDVKD. The CDR3 is 13 residues long. Trimming shortened V by 9 bases and J by 0 bases, and 8 bases separated the two germline ends. Here the CDR3 reads CATESSSYNEQFF. Written as DNA, the CDR3 is TGTGCCACCGAATCTAGCTCCTACAATGAGCAGTTCTTC.

The chain couples TRBV7-2 to TRBJ2-4; possible D gene TRBD2, 6 bases. V lost 0 bases and J 5 bases, leaving 14 bases between the germline ends. The length of the CDR3 is 16 residues. The germline V gene encodes CDR1 SGHTA and CDR2 FQGNSA. Here the CDR3 DNA reads TGTGCCAGCAGCTTAGCGGTAGCGGCAAATCAAAACATTCAGTACTTC. Its protein product is CASSLAVAANQNIQYF.

The genes are TRBV3-1 (or the pseudogene TRBV3-2) and TRBJ2-6, with TRBD1 matching over 8 bases. Germline values: CDR1 LGHDT, CDR2 YNNKEL (reference sequence). This CDR3 is built from 16 residues. J lost 2 bases, V lost 4 bases, and 4 bases had no gene match. The CDR3 nucleotides read TGTGCCAGCAGCCCCCGGACAGGGACTGGGGCCAACGTCCTGACTTTC. It yields the protein CASSPRTGTGANVLTF.

This clone has a single count. The gene calls are TRBV28 and TRBJ1-5; D gene ambiguous. The CDR3 sequence is 15 residues long. V was pared by 2 bases and J by 9 bases, with 17 bases between. CDR1 is MDHEN, CDR2 SYDVKM, per germline. For the CDR3, the DNA is TGTGCCAGCAGTTTAAATAGAGGACCTTATCTGCCCCAGCATTTT. This translates into CASSLNRGPYLPQHF.

The rearrangement uses TRBV12-3 or TRBV12-4 and TRBJ2-7; D gene unclear. Trimming took off 7 bases at V and 2 bases at J, with 12 bases between the two ends. The CDR3 covers 13 residues. The CDR3 here is CASTLGWAYEQYF. The CDR3 DNA is TGTGCCAGCACCTTAGGGTGGGCCTACGAGCAGTACTTC.

J is TRBJ1-3 and V is TRBV4-3; D gene ambiguous. CDR3 length: 16 amino acids. The V and J ends lost 2 bases and 0 bases respectively, with 11 bases between them. Germline assignment: CDR1 LGHNA and CDR2 YSLEER. CDR3: CASSQSGPSSGNTIYF. The CDR3 DNA is TGCGCCAGCAGCCAAAGTGGACCAAGCTCTGGAAACACCATATATTTT.

The V and J genes are TRBV5-1 and TRBJ2-3, with D possibly matching TRBD2 (6 bases). The CDR3 contains 15 residues. V was clipped by 0 bases and J by 0 bases, with 8 bases between them. The germline gives CDR1 SGHRS, CDR2 YFSETQ. The CDR3 is CASSLVAASTDTQYF. The CDR3 nucleotides read TGCGCCAGCAGCTTGGTAGCGGCGAGCACAGATACGCAGTATTTT. Using reference TRBV5-1 and TRBJ2-3 for the parts outside the CDR3, the full variable domain is KAGVTQTPRYLIKTRGQQVTLSCSPISGHRSVSWYQQTPGQGLQFLFEYFSETQRNKGNFPGRFSGRQFSNSRSEMNVSTLELGDSALYLCASSLVAASTDTQYFGPGTRLTVL.

A single count supports this clone. V is TRBV9 and J is TRBJ1-2, with a weak D call TRBD1 (6 bases). Germline V CDR1 and CDR2: SGDLS, YYNGEE. Trimming shortened V by 4 bases and J by 2 bases, and 9 bases separated the two germline ends. The length of the CDR3 is 13 residues. CDR3 protein: CASSPGQNYGYTF. The CDR3 region has the DNA TGTGCCAGCAGCCCAGGACAGAACTATGGCTACACCTTC.

The rearrangement uses TRBV4-1 and TRBJ2-7, with D possibly TRBD1 on 6 matching bases. Per germline, CDR1 MGHRA and CDR2 YSYEKL. Trimming took off 3 bases at V and 4 bases at J, with 10 bases between the two ends. This CDR3 region has 13 residues. Here the CDR3 reads CASSQTRGYEQYF. The CDR3 region has the DNA TGCGCCAGCAGCCAGACGAGGGGGTACGAGCAGTACTTC.

This chain joins TRBV4-2 and TRBJ2-3; 10 nucleotides agree with TRBD2. CDR1 is LGHNA, CDR2 YNFKEQ, per germline. The CDR3 consists of 16 residues. V lost 3 bases, J lost 8 bases, and 11 bases stayed unmatched. The CDR3 nucleotides read TGTGCCAGCAGCCATGTTTCTAGCGGGGGATCAGGTACGCAGTATTTT. Protein sequence: CASSHVSSGGSGTQYF.

The gene calls are TRBV28 and TRBJ1-1; D unclear. Germline-derived CDR1 and CDR2 are MDHEN and SYDVKM. The CDR3 length is 13 residues. V was shortened by 6 bases and J by 5 bases, with 13 bases between the two germline ends. The CDR3 protein is CASRSPGRTEAFF. For the CDR3, the DNA is TGTGCCAGCAGATCTCCGGGGAGGACTGAAGCTTTCTTT.

The V and J genes are TRBV5-6 and TRBJ2-7; D possibly corresponds to TRBD2 (5 bases). Trimming took off 0 bases at V and 3 bases at J, with 10 bases between the two ends. CDR1 and CDR2 from the germline V gene are SGHDT and YYEEEE. The CDR3 consists of 14 residues. The CDR3: CASSLALADYEQYF. CDR3 nucleotides: TGTGCCAGCAGCTTGGCGCTAGCCGACTACGAGCAGTACTTC.

V usage is TRBV18 and J usage is TRBJ1-2; the D is unclear. V lost 3 bases, J lost 7 bases, and 15 bases lay in between. Germline CDR1 and CDR2: KGHSH and LQKENI. CDR3 length: 14 amino acids. CDR3 protein: CASSPPTNLFGYTF. The CDR3 coding sequence is TGTGCCAGCTCACCGCCGACGAATTTATTTGGCTACACCTTC.

The J gene is TRBJ2-7, the V gene TRBV9; 11 bases match TRBD1. Looked up from germline, CDR1 is SGDLS and CDR2 is YYNGEE. The CDR3 spans 14 residues. V lost 3 bases to trimming and J lost 5 bases; unmatched junction nucleotides: 4. The CDR3 sequence: CASSGDRGFNEQYF. CDR3 nucleotides: TGTGCCAGCAGCGGGGACAGGGGGTTCAACGAGCAGTACTTC.

This chain joins TRBV28 and TRBJ1-2; 7 bases match TRBD1. The germline gives CDR1 MDHEN, CDR2 SYDVKM. V shed 6 bases, J shed 0 bases, and the junction held 10 bases outside the gene matches. The CDR3 has 16 amino acids. Here the CDR3 DNA reads TGTGCCAGCAGACCCAAAGGGGGCAAGGCTAACTATGGCTACACCTTC. It codes for CASRPKGGKANYGYTF.

The rearrangement uses TRBV29-1 and TRBJ1-5; D remains unclear. V lost 4 bases to trimming and J lost 0 bases, with 7 bases between them. CDR3 length equals 13 residues. CDR1 is SQVTM and CDR2 is ANQGSEA in the germline V gene. The CDR3 loop is CSVGWGSNQPQHF. The CDR3 DNA follows: TGCAGCGTTGGTTGGGGTAGCAATCAGCCCCAGCATTTT.

This chain joins TRBV6-5 and TRBJ1-1; the D gene is possibly TRBD1 (6 bases). Germline assignment: CDR1 MNHEY and CDR2 SVGAGI. The CDR3 has 14 residues. Trimming removed 7 bases at V and 2 bases at J, with 14 bases between. The CDR3: CASNRPDRNTEAFF. The DNA for the CDR3 is TGTGCCAGCAACAGGCCGGACAGAAACACTGAAGCTTTCTTT.

The chain couples TRBV4-3 to TRBJ2-2; TRBD2 might be the D (6 bases). Looked up from germline, CDR1 is LGHNA and CDR2 is YSLEER. With 1 base removed from V and 7 bases from J, the gap between germline ends came to 13 bases. This CDR3 has 15 residues. DNA of the CDR3: TGCGCCAGCAGCCAAGCAACTAGCCTTGGCGGGGAGCTGTTTTTT. Its translation is CASSQATSLGGELFF.

This chain connects TRBV11-2 to TRBJ2-7; D tentatively fits TRBD1 or TRBD2 (5 bases each). This CDR3 is 13 amino acids long. Trimming shortened V by 6 bases and J by 0 bases, and 9 bases separated the two germline ends. Germline assignment: CDR1 SGHAT and CDR2 FQNNGV. The CDR3 DNA follows: TGTGCCAGCAGGCCGGGGCACTCCTACGAGCAGTACTTC. It specifies CASRPGHSYEQYF. Full variable domain (missing parts from reference TRBV11-2 and TRBJ2-7): EAGVAQSPRYKIIEKRQSVAFWCNPISGHATLYWYQQILGQGPKLLIQFQNNGVVDDSQLPKDRFSAERLKGVDSTLKIQPAKLEDSAVYLCASRPGHSYEQYFGPGTRLTVT.

The rearrangement links TRBV5-4 to TRBJ1-1; D possibly corresponds to TRBD1 (5 bases). CDR1 SGHNT and CDR2 YYREEE come from the germline V gene (reference sequence). With 4 bases removed from V and 1 base from J, the gap between germline ends came to 14 bases. The length of the CDR3 is 15 residues. The CDR3 nucleotides read TGTGCCAGCAGCCGAAAACCGACAGCGAACACTGAAGCTTTCTTT. This encodes CASSRKPTANTEAFF. Combining the CDR3 with reference TRBV5-4 and TRBJ1-1 gives the whole variable domain ETGVTQSPTHLIKTRGQQVTLRCSSQSGHNTVSWYQQALGQGPQFIFQYYREEENGRGNFPPRFSGLQFPNYSSELNVNALELDDSALYLCASSRKPTANTEAFFGQGTRLTVV.

The V call is TRBV27, the J call TRBJ2-7; TRBD1 aligns across 8 bases. The trim removed 3 bases at V and 6 bases at J, leaving 1 base unmatched. CDR1 and CDR2 from the germline V gene are MNHEY and SMNVEV (reference sequence). The CDR3 is made up of 12 amino acids. The CDR3 bases are TGTGCCAGCAGTTTCACAGGGGGCGAGCAGTACTTC. This sequence encodes CASSFTGGEQYF.

The rearrangement uses TRBV6-2 or TRBV6-3 and TRBJ2-5; D may match TRBD1 or TRBD2 (5 bases each). Germline CDR1 is MNHEY and CDR2 is SVGEGT. CDR3 length: 14 residues. Trimming cost V 2 bases and J 5 bases, with 12 bases left between them. CDR3 residues: CASSYARGRETQYF. The CDR3, as DNA: TGTGCCAGCAGTTACGCGAGGGGCCGGGAGACCCAGTACTTC.

The chain couples TRBV7-9 to TRBJ2-3; tentative D call: TRBD1 (5 bases). Germline loops: CDR1 SEHNR, CDR2 FQNEAQ (reference sequence). The CDR3 runs to 14 residues. V was cut by 3 bases and J by 1 base, with 8 bases left in between. The CDR3 nucleotides are TGTGCCAGCAGCTTCAACAGGCGCACAGATACGCAGTATTTT. Amino acids: CASSFNRRTDTQYF.

The J gene is TRBJ2-2, the V gene TRBV25-1; the match to TRBD2 covers 7 bases. With V trimmed by 6 bases and J by 5 bases, 3 bases remained unmatched. The CDR3 loop spans 13 amino acids. CDR1 MGHDK and CDR2 SYGVNS come from the germline V gene. In nucleotides, the CDR3 is TGTGCCAGCAGCGGGGGGACTACCGGGGAGCTGTTTTTT. It is translated as CASSGGTTGELFF. The whole variable domain, remainder taken from reference TRBV25-1 and TRBJ2-2, is EADIYQTPRYLVIGTGKKITLECSQTMGHDKMYWYQQDPGMELHLIHYSYGVNSTEKGDLSSESTVSRIRTEHFPLTLESARPSHTSQYLCASSGGTTGELFFGEGSRLTVL.

V usage is TRBV5-6 and J usage is TRBJ1-2; 8 bases are a match to TRBD1. The CDR3 extends over 14 amino acids. Germline assignment: CDR1 SGHDT and CDR2 YYEEEE. J was trimmed by 2 bases and V by 2 bases; bases with no gene match: 2. This chain's CDR3 is CASSLGQGNYGYTF. DNA for the CDR3: TGTGCCAGCAGCTTAGGACAGGGAAACTATGGCTACACCTTC.